Listed below are T cell receptor beta chains from one sample, sequenced in a study of blood T cell repertoires in COVID-19. Method: immunoSEQ multiplex PCR; TCRdb's copy keeps in-frame clones and lacks some. The table lists 65,000 to 90,000 clones, more than 75% of them singletons. The sample consisted of peripheral blood. These receptors were collected from a man in his fifties or sixties with acute or convalescent COVID-19. CDR3s include the opening cysteine and the closing phenylalanine or tryptophan. The D gene is left open where the match is weak. Expanded clones are given a class, and other clones once, few, many or no size at all.

d_gene	v_gene	j_gene	abundance	CDR3aa	CDR3nt
NA	TRBV7-2	TRBJ2-2	NA	CASSWGTTGELFF	TGTGCCAGCAGCTGGGGGACTACCGGGGAGCTGTTTTTT
TRBD2	TRBV7-8	TRBJ2-5	once	CASSRGGGTQETQYF	TGTGCCAGCAGCCGAGGCGGGGGAACCCAAGAGACCCAGTACTTC
TRBD2	TRBV10-1	TRBJ2-3	NA	CASSLGLALATDTQYF	TGCGCCAGCAGTCTCGGACTAGCCCTTGCGACAGATACGCAGTATTTT
NA	TRBV5-6	TRBJ1-1	NA	CASSLDMNTEAFF	TGTGCCAGCAGCTTGGACATGAACACTGAAGCTTTCTTT
TRBD1	TRBV11-2	TRBJ2-1	NA	CASSLEAGQGVF	TGTGCCAGCAGCTTAGAGGCGGGACAGGGTGTCTTC
NA	TRBV25-1	TRBJ2-2	NA	CASSPDSLNTGELFF	TGTGCCAGCAGCCCGGACTCTCTTAACACCGGGGAGCTGTTTTTT
TRBD1	TRBV7-9	TRBJ1-5	NA	CASSLDRVGQPQHF	TGTGCCAGCAGCCTTGACAGGGTGGGTCAGCCCCAGCATTTT
NA	TRBV7-2	TRBJ1-3	NA	CASGSPGRANTIYF	TGTGCCAGCGGCTCACCAGGGAGGGCAAACACCATATATTTT
TRBD1	TRBV15	TRBJ2-7	NA	CATSETGTTYEQYF	TGTGCCACCAGCGAGACAGGGACGACCTACGAGCAGTACTTC
TRBD1	TRBV2	TRBJ2-1	NA	CASSDPGQVENEQFF	TGTGCCAGCAGTGACCCGGGACAGGTAGAAAATGAGCAGTTCTTC
NA	TRBV7-2	TRBJ1-4	once	CASSLQGLNEKLFF	TGTGCCAGCAGCTTGCAGGGGCTTAATGAAAAACTGTTTTTT
TRBD1	TRBV11-2	TRBJ2-1	NA	CASSLGMGQGNNEQFF	TGTGCCAGCAGCTTAGGCATGGGACAGGGAAACAATGAGCAGTTCTTC
NA	TRBV7-9	TRBJ1-1	NA	CASSFSLNTEAFF	TGTGCCAGCAGCTTCTCCCTTAACACTGAAGCTTTCTTT
NA	TRBV6-5	TRBJ1-5	NA	CASSTRTVDQPQHF	TGTGCCAGCAGTACACGGACAGTAGATCAGCCCCAGCATTTT